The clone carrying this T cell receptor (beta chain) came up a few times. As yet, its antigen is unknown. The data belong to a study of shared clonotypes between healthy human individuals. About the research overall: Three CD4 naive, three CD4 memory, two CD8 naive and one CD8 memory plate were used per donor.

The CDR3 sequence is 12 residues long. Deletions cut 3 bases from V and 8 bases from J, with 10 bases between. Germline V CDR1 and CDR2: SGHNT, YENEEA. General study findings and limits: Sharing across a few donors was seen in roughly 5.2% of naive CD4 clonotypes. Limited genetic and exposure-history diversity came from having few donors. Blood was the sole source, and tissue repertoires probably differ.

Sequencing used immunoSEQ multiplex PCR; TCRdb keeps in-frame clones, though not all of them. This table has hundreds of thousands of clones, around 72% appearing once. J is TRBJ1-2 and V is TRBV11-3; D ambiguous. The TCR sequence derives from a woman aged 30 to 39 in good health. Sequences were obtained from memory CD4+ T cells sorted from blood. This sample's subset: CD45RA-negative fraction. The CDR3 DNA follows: TGTGCCAGCAGCTTGGGCGGGCGAGGCTACACCTTC. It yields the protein CASSLGGRGYTF.